This T cell receptor beta chain was profiled in a study of cytomegalovirus exposure and HLA in healthy donors. General study points: From TCR beta sequences, most subjects' HLA-A and HLA-B alleles were reportedly predicted accurately. Most TCR sequences proved rare, with some public TCRs found in many donors.

Remarks on this clone: Its antigen is undetermined.

Healthy donors of bone marrow made up the group. This PCR relied on a set of 60 Vbeta primers and 13 Jbeta primers. Assay: immunoSEQ multiplex PCR; the TCRdb copy retains only in-frame clones and omits some. The sample lists over 120,000 clones; about 84% were seen once. V was pared by 7 bases and J by 0 bases, with 12 bases between. CDR3 length: 14 amino acids. Germline assignment: CDR1 MNHNY and CDR2 SVGAGI (reference sequence). The chain joins TRBV6-6 to TRBJ1-2; D gene uncertain. This TCR was sampled from a man aged 45-60 years in good health and CMV-seronegative. Sequencing input: PBMCs. The CDR3 DNA reads as TGTGCCAGCAACAAATACGGGTCTAACTATGGCTACACCTTC. Residues: CASNKYGSNYGYTF.